Listed here are 16 T cell receptor beta chains from one sample, sequenced in a study of identical twins. TCRdb reprocessed the 5' RACE reads with MiXCR, giving one entry per CDR3 protein. This sample has approximately 680,000 distinct CDR3 sequences, with roughly 7.1% found just once. This sample was also put to use in a study of yellow fever vaccine responses in identical twins.

Sequencing used PBMCs. The origin of the receptors is a young woman in good health.

This clonotype occurred a few times. V and J are TRBV14 and TRBJ2-1; 7 bases map to TRBD2. This CDR3 has 20 residues. J lost 8 bases, V lost 3 bases, and 25 bases had no gene match. Germline V lookup: CDR1 SGHDN, CDR2 FVKESK. The chain's CDR3 is CASSHRLAFKGNARWDEQFF. CDR3 DNA: TGTGCCAGCAGCCACCGACTAGCATTTAAAGGGAACGCCCGTTGGGATGAGCAGTTCTTC.

This clonotype appeared a few times. This rearrangement joins TRBV20-1 to TRBJ1-3; D gene uncertain. Germline values: CDR1 DFQATT, CDR2 SNEGSKA (reference sequence). CDR3 length: 14 residues. The germline V and J ends were trimmed by 6 bases and 2 bases, with 14 bases remaining between them. The CDR3 loop reads CSAIGLGAGNTIYF. CDR3 in DNA: TGCAGTGCGATCGGACTTGGGGCTGGAAACACCATATATTTT.

A few counts support this clonotype. The chain employs TRBV20-1 and TRBJ2-3; D is possibly TRBD1 or TRBD2 (5 bases each). With 1 base removed from V and 4 bases from J, the gap between germline ends came to 21 bases. The CDR3 is 17 amino acids. Germline CDR1 DFQATT, CDR2 SNEGSKA (reference sequence). The DNA of the CDR3 is TGCAGTGCTAGAGTGGATTGGGGGACGAGTAGAGCAGATACGCAGTATTTT. Its translation is CSARVDWGTSRADTQYF.

This clonotype was recorded many times. The V and J genes are TRBV11-2 and TRBJ2-1; D is unclear. V dropped 5 bases and J dropped 6 bases, with 20 bases sitting between them. Looked up from germline, CDR1 is SGHAT and CDR2 is FQNNGV. The CDR3 is made up of 16 amino acids. CDR3: CASSLRFEPVSNEQFF. The CDR3 DNA reads TGTGCCAGCAGCCTACGCTTCGAACCTGTGTCCAATGAGCAGTTCTTC.

This clonotype was found once. A single base separates this from a much larger clone, so it may be a read error. This chain joins TRBV2 and TRBJ2-2, with 7 bases identical to TRBD2. Germline V CDR1 and CDR2: SNHLY, FYNNEI. The CDR3 consists of 16 residues. CDR3 bases: TGTGCCTGCAGTTCTAGCCCTGCGGGGAGGGCCGGGGAGCTGTTTTTT. Its translation is CACSSSPAGRAGELFF.

The chain combines TRBV9 with TRBJ2-7; possible D gene TRBD2, 6 bases. V was shortened by 5 bases and J by 0 bases, with 12 bases between the two germline ends. CDR3 size: 14 residues. Looked up from germline, CDR1 is SGDLS and CDR2 is YYNGEE. CDR3 sequence (DNA): TGTGCCAGCAGTCCTAGCGCGAGCTCCTACGAGCAGTACTTC. Translating gives CASSPSASSYEQYF.

V is TRBV12-3 or TRBV12-4 and J is TRBJ1-2; TRBD1 agrees at 10 bases. The CDR3 is 15 amino acids. V shed 5 bases, J shed 6 bases, and the junction held 9 bases outside the gene matches. CDR3 in DNA: TGTGCCAGCAGTCCGCAGACAGGGGGCTTGCATGGCTACACCTTC. It is translated as CASSPQTGGLHGYTF.

The CDR3 nucleotides read TGTGCCAGCAGTGACCGGCAGGGAAGCAAAAACATTCAGTACTTC. Translation: CASSDRQGSKNIQYF. The V gene is TRBV25-1, the J gene TRBJ2-4; a weak D match, TRBD1 (5 bases). The V and J ends lost 3 bases and 3 bases respectively, with 12 bases between them. Per germline, CDR1 MGHDK and CDR2 SYGVNS. This CDR3 is built from 15 residues.

In its sample, this clonotype was seen many times. This chain links TRBV2 with TRBJ2-1; D possibly uses TRBD1 or TRBD2 (5 bases each). Germline lookup yields CDR1 SNHLY and CDR2 FYNNEI. Trimming shortened V by 3 bases and J by 0 bases, and 15 bases separated the two germline ends. The CDR3 has 17 residues. This chain's CDR3 is CASSEGSGASSYNEQFF. In DNA, the CDR3 is TGTGCCAGCAGTGAGGGATCCGGGGCCAGCTCCTACAATGAGCAGTTCTTC. The full variable domain, its missing parts supplied by reference TRBV2 and TRBJ2-1, is EPEVTQTPSHQVTQMGQEVILRCVPISNHLYFYWYRQILGQKVEFLVSFYNNEISEKSEIFDDQFSVERPDGSNFTLKIRSTKLEDSAMYFCASSEGSGASSYNEQFFGPGTRLTVL.

This clonotype turned up a few times. The genes are TRBV4-2 and TRBJ1-5; TRBD1 is a possible D gene (5 bases). The CDR3 sequence is 16 residues long. The germline V gene encodes CDR1 LGHNA and CDR2 YNFKEQ. V was shortened by 3 bases and J by 0 bases, with 12 bases between the two germline ends. CDR3 in DNA: TGTGCCAGCAGCCAGGAAGGGGCCTTTAGCAATCAGCCCCAGCATTTT. Translation gives CASSQEGAFSNQPQHF.

In its sample, this clonotype was seen a few times. The chain uses TRBV19 and TRBJ2-1, with D unresolved. From germline, CDR1 is LNHDA and CDR2 SQIVND (reference sequence). Trimming pared 6 bases from V and 6 bases from J, leaving 15 bases between. The CDR3 length is 14 residues. As DNA, the CDR3 is TGTGCCAGTAGCCTGTACTCCCTTAGCAATGAGCAGTTCTTC. It is translated as CASSLYSLSNEQFF. Full variable domain (rest looked up from reference TRBV19 and TRBJ2-1): DGGITQSPKYLFRKEGQNVTLSCEQNLNHDAMYWYRQDPGQGLRLIYYSQIVNDFQKGDIAEGYSVSREKKESFPLTVTSAQKNPTAFYLCASSLYSLSNEQFFGPGTRLTVL.

The chain is built from TRBV12-5 and TRBJ1-3, with D perhaps matching TRBD1 (5 bases). This CDR3 region has 16 residues. V was trimmed by 1 base and J by 1 base, leaving 11 bases between them. Germline V gives CDR1 LGHNT, CDR2 FRNRAP. In nucleotides, the CDR3 is TGTGCTAGTGGTTTGGCGGCAGGGAGATCTGGAAACACCATATATTTT. Its translation is CASGLAAGRSGNTIYF.

This clonotype was picked up many times. In DNA form, the CDR3 reads TGCAGTGCTAGACAAAACAGGCCACAAGAGACCCAGTACTTC. Its translation is CSARQNRPQETQYF. The chain carries TRBV20-1 and TRBJ2-5, with D possibly being TRBD1 (5 bases). The germline V and J ends were trimmed by 2 bases and 2 bases, with 12 bases remaining between them. CDR1 and CDR2 (germline): DFQATT, SNEGSKA (reference sequence). There are 14 residues in the CDR3.

This clonotype was seen ten or more times. The chain combines TRBV12-3 or TRBV12-4 with TRBJ1-2; TRBD1 is a possible D gene (6 bases). V was shortened by 5 bases and J by 3 bases, with 10 bases between the two germline ends. This CDR3 is built from 13 residues. DNA for the CDR3: TGTGCCAGCAGTCCGGACAGCCACTATGGCTACACCTTC. This codes for CASSPDSHYGYTF.

This clonotype was counted a few times. This chain connects TRBV12-3 or TRBV12-4 to TRBJ2-1; D unresolved. CDR3 size: 15 residues. The V gene lost 10 bases and the J gene lost 0 bases, with 16 bases spanning the gap. This CDR3 reads CATHFAPFSYNEQFF. Written as DNA, the CDR3 is TGTGCCACCCACTTCGCCCCCTTCTCCTACAATGAGCAGTTCTTC.

This clonotype showed up many times. This chain connects TRBV27 to TRBJ2-1; the D gene could be TRBD1 or TRBD2 (6 bases each). The CDR3 extends over 16 amino acids. The V end was cut by 7 bases, the J end by 0 bases, with 16 bases between. Germline V lookup: CDR1 MNHEY, CDR2 SMNVEV (reference sequence). This chain's CDR3 is CASIYRRGDSYNEQFF. The DNA of the CDR3 is TGTGCCAGCATATACAGAAGGGGGGACTCCTACAATGAGCAGTTCTTC.